The source of this T cell receptor beta chain is a study of T cell repertoires in cytomegalovirus infection. Across the study: The study used recently identified HLA-C-restricted and well-studied HLA-B-restricted CMV epitopes. In public TCR beta signatures, there were indications of both CMV infection and matching HLA type.

J was trimmed by 7 bases and V by 3 bases; bases with no gene match: 11. This CDR3 is 18 amino acids long. Germline V gene sequence: CDR1 MNHEY, CDR2 SMNVEV (reference sequence). Findings and caveats of the study: In two of eight donors, the top clonotype was HLA-C-restricted CMV-specific. Using cumulative public TCR beta family frequency, the authors identified those who carried CMV together with the relevant HLA.

One entry per CDR3 protein, called by TCRdb with MiXCR from the reads. The sample lists some 940,000 distinct CDR3 sequences, around 30% occurring once. On this clonotype: The antigen is unknown.

This clonotype was obtained from a human donor in good health (CMV status not recorded). Some clones in this sample may be carry-over from other donors' samples. The source was cultured CD8+ T cells from PBMCs, collected from culture after CMV antigen stimulation. This chain joins TRBV27 and TRBJ2-1, with 14 bases lining up with TRBD2. The CDR3 region has the DNA TGTGCCAGCAGTTTCACCTGGACTAGCGGGGGGCCGGGGAATGAGCAGTTCTTC. Translated, it gives CASSFTWTSGGPGNEQFF.